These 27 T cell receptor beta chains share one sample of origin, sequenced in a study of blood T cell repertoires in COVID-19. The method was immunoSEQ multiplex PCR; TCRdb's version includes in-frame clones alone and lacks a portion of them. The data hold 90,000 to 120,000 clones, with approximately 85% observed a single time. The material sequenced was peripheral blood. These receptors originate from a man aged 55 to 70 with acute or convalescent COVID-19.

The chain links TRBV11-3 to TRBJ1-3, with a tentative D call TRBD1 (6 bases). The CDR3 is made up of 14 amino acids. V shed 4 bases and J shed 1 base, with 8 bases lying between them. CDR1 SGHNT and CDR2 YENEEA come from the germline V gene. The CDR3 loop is CASSSTGSGNTIYF. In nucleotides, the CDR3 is TGTGCCAGCAGCTCGACAGGTTCTGGAAACACCATATATTTT.

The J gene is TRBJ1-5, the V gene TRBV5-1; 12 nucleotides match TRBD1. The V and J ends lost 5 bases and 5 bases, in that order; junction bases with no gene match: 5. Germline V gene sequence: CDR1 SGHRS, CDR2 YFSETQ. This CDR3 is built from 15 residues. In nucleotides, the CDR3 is TGCGCCAGCAGAGCCGGGACAGGGGGCGATCAGCCCCAGCATTTT. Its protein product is CASRAGTGGDQPQHF.

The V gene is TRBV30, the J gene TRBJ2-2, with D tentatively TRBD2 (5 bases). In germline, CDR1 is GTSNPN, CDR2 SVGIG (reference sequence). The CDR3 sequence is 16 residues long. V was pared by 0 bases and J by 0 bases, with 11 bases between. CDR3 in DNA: TGTGCCTGGAGTGTACACGGGAACGCGAACACCGGGGAGCTGTTTTTT. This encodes CAWSVHGNANTGELFF. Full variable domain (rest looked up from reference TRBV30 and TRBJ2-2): SQTIHQWPATLVQPVGSPLSLECTVEGTSNPNLYWYRQAAGRGLQLLFYSVGIGQISSEVPQNLSASRPQDRQFILSSKKLLLSDSGFYLCAWSVHGNANTGELFFGEGSRLTVL.

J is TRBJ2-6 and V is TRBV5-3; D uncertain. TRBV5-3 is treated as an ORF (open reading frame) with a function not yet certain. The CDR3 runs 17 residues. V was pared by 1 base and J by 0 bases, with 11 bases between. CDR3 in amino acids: CARSLYKTSSGANVLTF. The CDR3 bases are TGTGCCAGAAGCTTGTACAAGACTTCCTCTGGGGCCAACGTCCTGACTTTC.

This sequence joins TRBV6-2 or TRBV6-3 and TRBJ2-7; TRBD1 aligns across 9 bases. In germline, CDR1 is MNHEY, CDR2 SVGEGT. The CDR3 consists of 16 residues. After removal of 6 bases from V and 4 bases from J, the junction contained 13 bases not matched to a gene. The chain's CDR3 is CASSPYNRGQVYEQYF. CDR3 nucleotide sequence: TGTGCCAGCAGCCCTTATAACAGGGGGCAAGTTTACGAGCAGTACTTC.

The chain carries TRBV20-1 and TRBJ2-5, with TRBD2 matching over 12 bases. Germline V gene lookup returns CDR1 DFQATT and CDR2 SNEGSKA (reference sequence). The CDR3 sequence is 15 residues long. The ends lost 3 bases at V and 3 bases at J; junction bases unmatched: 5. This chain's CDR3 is CSASPLAGGEETQYF. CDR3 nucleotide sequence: TGCAGTGCTAGTCCCCTAGCGGGGGGGGAAGAGACCCAGTACTTC.

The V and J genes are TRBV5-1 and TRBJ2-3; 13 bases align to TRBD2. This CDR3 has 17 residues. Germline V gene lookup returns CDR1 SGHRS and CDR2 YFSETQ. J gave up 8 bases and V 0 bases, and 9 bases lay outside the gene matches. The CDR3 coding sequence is TGCGCCAGCAGCTTGGTAGGAGGACTAGCGGGAGATCTTACGCAGTATTTT. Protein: CASSLVGGLAGDLTQYF.

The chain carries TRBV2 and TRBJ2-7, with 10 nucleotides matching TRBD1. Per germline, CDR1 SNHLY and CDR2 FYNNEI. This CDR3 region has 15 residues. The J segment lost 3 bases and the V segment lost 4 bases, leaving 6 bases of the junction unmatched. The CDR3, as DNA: TGTGCCAGCAGTGGCCAGGGACAGGGGATCTACGAGCAGTACTTC. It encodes CASSGQGQGIYEQYF.

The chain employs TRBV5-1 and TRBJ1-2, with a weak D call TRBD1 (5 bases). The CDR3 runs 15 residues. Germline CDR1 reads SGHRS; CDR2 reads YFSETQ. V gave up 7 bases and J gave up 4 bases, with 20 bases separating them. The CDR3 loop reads CASRLTVSSPYGYTF. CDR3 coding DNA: TGCGCCAGCCGGCTGACAGTCTCGTCTCCCTATGGCTACACCTTC.

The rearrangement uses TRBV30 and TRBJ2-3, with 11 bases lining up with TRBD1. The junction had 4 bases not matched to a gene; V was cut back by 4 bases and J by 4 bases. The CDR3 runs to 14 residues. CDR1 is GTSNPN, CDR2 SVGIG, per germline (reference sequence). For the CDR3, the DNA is TGTGCCTGGACGATGGGACAGGGGGCAGATACGCAGTATTTT. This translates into CAWTMGQGADTQYF.

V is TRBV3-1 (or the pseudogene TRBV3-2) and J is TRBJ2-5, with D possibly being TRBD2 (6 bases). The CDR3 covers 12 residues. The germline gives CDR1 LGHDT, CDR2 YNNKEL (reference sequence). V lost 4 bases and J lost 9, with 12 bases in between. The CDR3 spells CASSLAERAQYF. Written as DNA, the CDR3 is TGTGCCAGCAGCCTAGCGGAGAGGGCCCAGTACTTC.

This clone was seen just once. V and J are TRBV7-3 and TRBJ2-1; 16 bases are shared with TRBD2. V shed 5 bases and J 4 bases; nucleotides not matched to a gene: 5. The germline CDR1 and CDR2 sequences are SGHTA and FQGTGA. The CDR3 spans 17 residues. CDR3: CASSNPGLAGGYNEQFF. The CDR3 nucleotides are TGTGCCAGCAGCAACCCGGGACTAGCGGGGGGGTACAATGAGCAGTTCTTC.

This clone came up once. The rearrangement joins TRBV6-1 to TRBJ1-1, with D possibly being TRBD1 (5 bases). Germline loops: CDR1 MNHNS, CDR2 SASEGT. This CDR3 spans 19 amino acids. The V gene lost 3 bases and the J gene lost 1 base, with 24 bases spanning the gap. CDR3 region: CASSDLVQGLGKKNTEAFF. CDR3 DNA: TGTGCCAGCAGTGACCTTGTGCAGGGTTTGGGAAAAAAGAACACTGAAGCTTTCTTT.

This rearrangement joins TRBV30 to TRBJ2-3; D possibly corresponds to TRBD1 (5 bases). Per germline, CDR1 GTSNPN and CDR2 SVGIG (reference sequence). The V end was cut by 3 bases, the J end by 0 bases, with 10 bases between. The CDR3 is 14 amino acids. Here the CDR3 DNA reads TGTGCCTGGAGGGGGCTGGTCAGCACAGATACGCAGTATTTT. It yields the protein CAWRGLVSTDTQYF.

The CDR3 region has the DNA TGTGCCAGCAGTGGTAGCCTCCAGGGTTTCTTT. Residues: CASSGSLQGFF. This chain links TRBV12-3 or TRBV12-4 with TRBJ1-1, with D possibly matching TRBD1 (5 bases). The V gene lost 5 bases and the J gene lost 13 bases, with 14 bases spanning the gap. The CDR3 is 11 residues long.

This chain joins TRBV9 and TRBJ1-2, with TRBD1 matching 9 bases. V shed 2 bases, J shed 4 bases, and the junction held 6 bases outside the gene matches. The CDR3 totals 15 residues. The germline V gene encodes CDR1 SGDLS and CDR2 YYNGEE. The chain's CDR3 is CASSVRDRETYGYTF. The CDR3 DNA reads TGTGCCAGCAGCGTCCGGGACAGGGAGACCTATGGCTACACCTTC.

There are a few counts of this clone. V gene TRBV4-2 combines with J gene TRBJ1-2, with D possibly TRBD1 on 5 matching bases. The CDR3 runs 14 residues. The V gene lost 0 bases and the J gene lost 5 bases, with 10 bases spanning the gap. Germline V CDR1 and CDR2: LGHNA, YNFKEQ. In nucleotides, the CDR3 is TGTGCCAGCAGCCAAGAAGGGGTTGGGTATGGCTACACCTTC. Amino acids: CASSQEGVGYGYTF.

CDR3 coding DNA: TGTGCCAGCAGCCAAAACAGGGGGACTGAAGCTTTCTTT. Amino acid sequence: CASSQNRGTEAFF. The rearrangement links TRBV14 to TRBJ1-1; TRBD1 matches 8 bases. With 2 bases clipped from V and 5 bases from J, the junction kept 1 base outside the gene matches. Germline V gene lookup returns CDR1 SGHDN and CDR2 FVKESK. CDR3 size: 13 residues.

CDR3 residues: CASSPRSQETQYF. In DNA form, the CDR3 reads TGCGCCAGCAGCCCAAGGAGTCAAGAGACCCAGTACTTC. The rearrangement joins TRBV5-1 to TRBJ2-5, with D uncertain. V lost 4 bases and J 2 bases, leaving 9 bases between the germline ends. The CDR3 contains 13 residues. The germline gives CDR1 SGHRS, CDR2 YFSETQ.

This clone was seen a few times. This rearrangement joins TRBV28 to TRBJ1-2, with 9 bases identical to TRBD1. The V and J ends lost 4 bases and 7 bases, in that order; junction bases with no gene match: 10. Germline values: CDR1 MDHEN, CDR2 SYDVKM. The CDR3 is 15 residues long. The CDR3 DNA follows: TGTGCCAGCAGTTCTTCCGGGACAGGGACGGCTGGCTACACCTTC. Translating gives CASSSSGTGTAGYTF.

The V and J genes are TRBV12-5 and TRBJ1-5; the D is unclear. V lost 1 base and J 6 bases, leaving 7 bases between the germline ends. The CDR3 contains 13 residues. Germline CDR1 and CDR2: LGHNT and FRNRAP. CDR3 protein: CASGLGSSQPQHF. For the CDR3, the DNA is TGTGCTAGTGGTTTGGGTTCTAGTCAGCCCCAGCATTTT.

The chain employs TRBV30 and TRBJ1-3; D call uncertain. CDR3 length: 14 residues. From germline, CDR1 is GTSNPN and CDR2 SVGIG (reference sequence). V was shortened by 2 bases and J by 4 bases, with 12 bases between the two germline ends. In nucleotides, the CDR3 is TGTGCCTGGAGTAGGGAGGGAATCGGAAACACCATATATTTT. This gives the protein CAWSREGIGNTIYF.

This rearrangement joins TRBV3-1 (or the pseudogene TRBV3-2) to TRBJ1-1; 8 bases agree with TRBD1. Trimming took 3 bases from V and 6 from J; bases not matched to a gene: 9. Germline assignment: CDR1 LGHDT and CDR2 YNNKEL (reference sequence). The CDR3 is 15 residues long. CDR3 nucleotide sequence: TGTGCCAGCAGCCATGCAGGGGGCGCGGGAGCTGAAGCTTTCTTT. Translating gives CASSHAGGAGAEAFF.

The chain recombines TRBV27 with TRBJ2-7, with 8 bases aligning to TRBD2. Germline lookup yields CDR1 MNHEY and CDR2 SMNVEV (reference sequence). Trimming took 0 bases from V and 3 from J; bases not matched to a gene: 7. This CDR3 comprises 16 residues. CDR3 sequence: CASSLSMASGHYEQYF. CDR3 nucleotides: TGTGCCAGCAGTTTATCGATGGCTAGCGGGCACTACGAGCAGTACTTC.

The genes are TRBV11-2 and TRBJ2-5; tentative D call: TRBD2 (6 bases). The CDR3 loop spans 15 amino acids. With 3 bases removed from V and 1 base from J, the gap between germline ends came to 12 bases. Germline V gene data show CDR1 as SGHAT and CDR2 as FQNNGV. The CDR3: CASSFPGGVQETQYF. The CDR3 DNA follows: TGTGCCAGCAGCTTCCCAGGCGGGGTCCAAGAGACCCAGTACTTC.

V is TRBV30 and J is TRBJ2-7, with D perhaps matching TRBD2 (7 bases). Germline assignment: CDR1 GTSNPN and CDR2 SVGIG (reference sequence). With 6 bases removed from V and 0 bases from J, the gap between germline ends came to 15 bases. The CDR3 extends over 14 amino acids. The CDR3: CACEEGGFSYEQYF. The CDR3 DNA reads TGTGCCTGCGAGGAGGGGGGGTTCTCCTACGAGCAGTACTTC.

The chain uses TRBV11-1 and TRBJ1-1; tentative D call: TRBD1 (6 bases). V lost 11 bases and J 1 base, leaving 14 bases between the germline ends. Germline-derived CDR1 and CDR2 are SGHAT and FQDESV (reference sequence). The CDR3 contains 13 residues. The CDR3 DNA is TGTGCCGGGTCCGGGACAAAGAACACTGAAGCTTTCTTT. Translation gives CAGSGTKNTEAFF.